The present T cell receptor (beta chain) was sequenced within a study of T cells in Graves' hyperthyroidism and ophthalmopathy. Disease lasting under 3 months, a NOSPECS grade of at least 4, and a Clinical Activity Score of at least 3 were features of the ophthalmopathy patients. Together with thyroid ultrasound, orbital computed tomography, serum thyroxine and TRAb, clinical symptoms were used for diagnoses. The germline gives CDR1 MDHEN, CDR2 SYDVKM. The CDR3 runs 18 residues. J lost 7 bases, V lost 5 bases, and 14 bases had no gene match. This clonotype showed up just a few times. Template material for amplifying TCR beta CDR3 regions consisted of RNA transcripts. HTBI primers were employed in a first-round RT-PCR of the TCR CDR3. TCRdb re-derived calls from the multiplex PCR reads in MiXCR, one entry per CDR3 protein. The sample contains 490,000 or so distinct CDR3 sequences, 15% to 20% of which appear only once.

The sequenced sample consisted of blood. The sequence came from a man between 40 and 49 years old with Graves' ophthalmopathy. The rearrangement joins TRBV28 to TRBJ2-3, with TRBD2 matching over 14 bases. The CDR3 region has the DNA TGTGCCAGCAGTCCTCACAGCTGGACTAGCGGGGGGCTCAATACGCAGTATTTT. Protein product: CASSPHSWTSGGLNTQYF.